This passage covers 25 T cell receptor beta chains from one sample sequenced in a study of T cell changes during pregnancy in multiple sclerosis. Sequencing was performed with immunoSEQ multiplex PCR; in TCRdb, only in-frame clones are kept and a portion is missing. The sample lists about 59,000 clones, 80% to 95% occurring once. Sequenced here: CD4+ T cells from peripheral blood mononuclear cells, sampled before pregnancy. Receptor source: a female donor with multiple sclerosis, enrolled in a pregnancy study.

The chain uses TRBV9 and TRBJ2-2; D not certain. The germline V gene has CDR1 SGDLS and CDR2 YYNGEE. This CDR3 contains 14 residues. V shed 2 bases and J shed 7 bases, with 12 bases lying between them. The DNA for the CDR3 is TGTGCCAGCAGCGTGGCCCCAAATCGCGGGGAGCTGTTTTTT. Its protein is CASSVAPNRGELFF.

CDR3 residues: CASRPSGTGSGYTF. The CDR3 DNA is TGTGCCAGCCGCCCTTCCGGGACAGGGTCTGGCTACACCTTC. V and J are TRBV19 and TRBJ1-2, with 9 positions matching TRBD1. V shed 9 bases and J 7 bases; nucleotides not matched to a gene: 12. This CDR3 has 14 amino acids. Per the germline V gene, CDR1 is LNHDA and CDR2 is SQIVND (reference sequence).

The chain has TRBV6-1 and TRBJ2-3, with TRBD1 matching over 9 bases. Germline values: CDR1 MNHNS, CDR2 SASEGT. This CDR3 has 15 amino acids. The trim removed 1 base at V and 4 bases at J, leaving 3 bases unmatched. CDR3 in amino acids: CASSEVGQGPDTQYF. The CDR3 nucleotides read TGTGCCAGCAGTGAAGTGGGACAGGGCCCAGATACGCAGTATTTT.

This clone has a single count. The gene calls are TRBV28 and TRBJ2-7; D is unresolved. Germline values: CDR1 MDHEN, CDR2 SYDVKM. The CDR3 contains 16 residues. The V and J ends lost 1 base and 2 bases respectively, with 15 bases between them. Here the CDR3 DNA reads TGTGCCAGCAGTTTATCCCGTTTTAGTGTAACCTACGAGCAGTACTTC. Translation: CASSLSRFSVTYEQYF.

The chain joins TRBV9 to TRBJ2-1; 9 bases match TRBD1. Germline V gives CDR1 SGDLS, CDR2 YYNGEE. CDR3 size: 16 residues. Trimming removed 5 bases from V and 2 bases from J; junction bases left unmatched: 8. CDR3 sequence reads: CASSPTGQGPYNEQFF. The CDR3 nucleotides are TGTGCCAGCAGTCCTACGGGACAGGGCCCCTACAATGAGCAGTTCTTC.

The CDR3 nucleotides are TGTGCCAGCAGCGTGCTACCTTTGAATGAGCAGTTCTTC. This sequence encodes CASSVLPLNEQFF. The chain couples TRBV9 to TRBJ2-1, with D uncertain. Trimming shortened V by 2 bases and J by 7 bases, and 10 bases separated the two germline ends. This CDR3 contains 13 residues. The germline V gene encodes CDR1 SGDLS and CDR2 YYNGEE.

The CDR3 reads CASSREYQETQYF. The DNA of the CDR3 is TGTGCCAGCTCCCGGGAGTACCAAGAGACCCAGTACTTC. J is TRBJ2-5 and V is TRBV2; possible D gene TRBD2, 6 bases. V lost 8 bases and J lost 0, with 10 bases in between. Germline assignment: CDR1 SNHLY and CDR2 FYNNEI. This CDR3 is built from 13 residues.

The chain employs TRBV7-9 and TRBJ2-2; D is undetermined. The germline V gene has CDR1 SEHNR and CDR2 FQNEAQ (reference sequence). This CDR3 spans 12 amino acids. Trimming left V 5 bases short and J 6 bases short, with 7 bases between. The CDR3 is CASSHRSGELFF. The CDR3 coding sequence is TGTGCCAGCAGCCACAGATCCGGGGAGCTGTTTTTT.

V is TRBV7-2 and J is TRBJ2-7; D might be TRBD2 (5 bases). The germline CDR1 and CDR2 sequences are SGHTA and FQGNSA. There are 14 residues in the CDR3. The V gene lost 1 base and the J gene lost 4 bases, with 11 bases spanning the gap. This CDR3 reads CASSLEASSYEQYF. The CDR3 DNA sequence: TGTGCCAGCAGCTTAGAAGCTAGCTCATACGAGCAGTACTTC. The full variable domain, completed using reference TRBV7-2 and TRBJ2-7, is GAGVSQSPSNKVTEKGKDVELRCDPISGHTALYWYRQSLGQGLEFLIYFQGNSAPDKSGLPSDRFSAERTGGSVSTLTIQRTQQEDSAVYLCASSLEASSYEQYFGPGTRLTVT.

The chain is built from TRBV7-8 and TRBJ1-5, with D unclear. The germline V gene encodes CDR1 SGHVS and CDR2 FQNEAQ. The CDR3 spans 14 residues. Trimming took 2 bases from V and 4 from J, leaving 9 bases between them. The CDR3 DNA sequence: TGTGCCAGCAGCTTATTGCAGACAAATCAGCCCCAGCATTTT. Translation gives CASSLLQTNQPQHF.

V gene TRBV7-9 combines with J gene TRBJ2-3; TRBD1 aligns across 8 bases. Looked up from germline, CDR1 is SEHNR and CDR2 is FQNEAQ (reference sequence). With V trimmed by 5 bases and J by 0 bases, 16 bases remained unmatched. This CDR3 has 19 residues. The CDR3 DNA is TGTGCCAGCAGCCCCCGACAGGGGATTAGTTCGCCTAGCACAGATACGCAGTATTTT. This translates into CASSPRQGISSPSTDTQYF.

The chain links TRBV7-2 to TRBJ2-7, with 7 nucleotides matching TRBD2. The J segment lost 3 bases and the V segment lost 6 bases, leaving 5 bases of the junction unmatched. The germline V gene encodes CDR1 SGHTA and CDR2 FQGNSA. This CDR3 region has 13 residues. The CDR3 here is CASSGASGYEQYF. DNA for the CDR3: TGTGCCAGCAGTGGGGCTAGCGGCTACGAGCAGTACTTC.

V and J are TRBV6-6 and TRBJ2-7, with unresolved D. The V and J ends lost 0 bases and 7 bases respectively, with 7 bases between them. In germline, CDR1 is MNHNY, CDR2 SVGAGI (reference sequence). The CDR3 totals 12 residues. CDR3 nucleotides: TGTGCCAGCAGTTACTCAAGTCAGGAGCAGTACTTC. This codes for CASSYSSQEQYF.

The rearrangement joins TRBV7-8 to TRBJ2-1, with 8 positions matching TRBD2. The V gene's germline CDR1 is SGHVS and CDR2 FQNEAQ. With 3 bases clipped from V and 6 bases from J, the junction kept 7 bases outside the gene matches. This CDR3 has 15 amino acids. CDR3 DNA sequence: TGTGCCAGCAGCTTCGGAGCGGGAGAGGGCAATGAGCAGTTCTTC. Translating it yields CASSFGAGEGNEQFF.

The genes are TRBV19 and TRBJ1-5; no firm D call. Germline CDR1 reads LNHDA; CDR2 reads SQIVND (reference sequence). This CDR3 contains 15 residues. The V end was cut by 4 bases, the J end by 6 bases, with 16 bases between. CDR3 bases: TGTGCCAGTAGTACCACTGGGTTCCCTAGTCAGCCCCAGCATTTT. Amino acid sequence: CASSTTGFPSQPQHF.

The genes are TRBV7-2 and TRBJ2-1, with D possibly TRBD1 on 5 matching bases. This CDR3 has 14 residues. The ends were cut back, 5 bases at V and 1 base at J, with 9 bases in the middle. Per the germline V gene, CDR1 is SGHTA and CDR2 is FQGNSA. As DNA, the CDR3 is TGTGCCAGCAGCACTGACAGTTCCTACAATGAGCAGTTCTTC. It encodes CASSTDSSYNEQFF.

J is TRBJ2-7 and V is TRBV5-1, with TRBD2 identical over 11 bases. Per germline, CDR1 SGHRS and CDR2 YFSETQ. CDR3 length: 16 residues. The trim removed 3 bases at V and 6 bases at J, leaving 11 bases unmatched. The CDR3 nucleotides read TGCGCCAGCAGCTCACAAACTAGCGGGAGCTTTTCCGAGCAGTACTTC. Protein product: CASSSQTSGSFSEQYF.

The rearrangement links TRBV6-5 to TRBJ1-4; the D gene is possibly TRBD1 (5 bases). The V end lost 6 bases, the J end lost 1 base, and 12 bases lay between the germline ends. There are 15 residues in the CDR3. Looked up from germline, CDR1 is MNHEY and CDR2 is SVGAGI. CDR3 sequence (DNA): TGTGCCAGCAGCCCTAGGGGATTAACTAATGAAAAACTGTTTTTT. Its protein product is CASSPRGLTNEKLFF.

The rearrangement uses TRBV15 and TRBJ1-1; D unresolved. V was pared by 2 bases and J by 4 bases, with 14 bases between. The CDR3 runs to 15 residues. CDR1 is LNHNV and CDR2 is YYDKDF in the germline V gene (reference sequence). The CDR3 reads CATSRKPAVGTEAFF. In DNA, the CDR3 is TGTGCCACCAGCAGAAAGCCGGCGGTAGGCACTGAAGCTTTCTTT.

This sequence joins TRBV18 and TRBJ2-7; 7 nucleotides match TRBD2. In germline, CDR1 is KGHSH, CDR2 LQKENI. This CDR3 contains 16 residues. After removal of 2 bases from V and 0 bases from J, the junction contained 7 bases not matched to a gene. This CDR3 reads CASSPGVRGSSYEQYF. The CDR3 bases are TGTGCCAGCTCACCAGGAGTTCGCGGGAGCTCCTACGAGCAGTACTTC.

The chain combines TRBV19 with TRBJ1-2; weak D call: TRBD1 (5 bases). The germline gives CDR1 LNHDA, CDR2 SQIVND (reference sequence). The germline V and J ends were trimmed by 1 base and 8 bases, with 17 bases remaining between them. The CDR3 runs to 15 residues. The CDR3 DNA follows: TGTGCCAGTAGTATAGTCGGGACTACAGCGATCGGCTACACCTTC. It specifies CASSIVGTTAIGYTF.

This clone was seen a few times. The chain uses TRBV7-9 and TRBJ1-2; D remains unclear. V was trimmed by 5 bases and J by 4 bases, leaving 11 bases between them. The CDR3 is 13 amino acids. The germline CDR1 and CDR2 sequences are SEHNR and FQNEAQ (reference sequence). CDR3 DNA sequence: TGTGCCAGCAGCCGACTTGAGACCTATGGCTACACCTTC. Protein product: CASSRLETYGYTF.

J is TRBJ2-1 and V is TRBV10-3; D might be TRBD1 (5 bases). The CDR3 runs to 16 residues. V gave up 0 bases and J gave up 6 bases, with 15 bases separating them. Germline assignment: CDR1 ENHRY and CDR2 SYGVKD. The CDR3 coding sequence is TGTGCCATCAGTGAGTCGCAGGGAAGGACCGGCAATGAGCAGTTCTTC. Protein sequence: CAISESQGRTGNEQFF.

This clone was recorded once. The chain links TRBV14 to TRBJ2-3, with TRBD2 matching 9 bases. This CDR3 comprises 17 residues. Trimming cost V 0 bases and J 4 bases; bases outside gene matches: 8. In germline, CDR1 is SGHDN, CDR2 FVKESK. In nucleotides, the CDR3 is TGTGCCAGCAGCCAAGAACGGTTTGCGGGAGGGTCAGATACGCAGTATTTT. Amino acid sequence: CASSQERFAGGSDTQYF.

This clone was observed a few times. V is TRBV2 and J is TRBJ2-6; the D gene is possibly TRBD2 (6 bases). Trimming removed 6 bases from V and 2 bases from J, with 14 bases in between. The length of the CDR3 is 16 residues. CDR1 is SNHLY, CDR2 FYNNEI, per germline. CDR3 DNA: TGTGCCAGCAGGGAGGGGTCGAGCCCTGGGGCCAACGTCCTGACTTTC. Its translation is CASREGSSPGANVLTF.